Listed here are 5 T cell receptor beta chains from one sample, sequenced in a study of T cell repertoires in cytomegalovirus infection. From the reads, TCRdb called clonotypes with MiXCR, one entry per CDR3 protein. The sample carries 310,000 or so distinct CDR3 sequences, roughly 25% recorded once. The material sequenced was PBMCs. The receptors originated from a human donor in good health (CMV status not recorded). Some clones in this sample may be carry-over from other donors' samples.

The J gene is TRBJ1-5, the V gene TRBV6-1; D uncertain. CDR3 length: 13 residues. V shed 6 bases and J shed 0 bases, with 6 bases lying between them. CDR1 and CDR2 from the germline V gene are MNHNS and SASEGT. In DNA, the CDR3 is TGTGCCAGCAGGACATATAGCAATCAGCCCCAGCATTTT. This translates into CASRTYSNQPQHF.

In this sample, this clonotype turned up a few times. For the CDR3, the DNA is TGTGCCAGCGACGGCTCTGGGGCCAACGTCCTGACTTTC. Protein sequence: CASDGSGANVLTF. This chain links TRBV11-2 with TRBJ2-6; D not resolved. V was clipped by 8 bases and J by 0 bases, with 5 bases between them. Germline V gives CDR1 SGHAT, CDR2 FQNNGV. The CDR3 extends over 13 amino acids.

This clonotype occurred many times. This chain links TRBV7-2 with TRBJ1-1; perhaps TRBD1 as D (5 bases). The length of the CDR3 is 14 residues. Germline V gene lookup returns CDR1 SGHTA and CDR2 FQGNSA. Trimming stripped 5 bases from V and 4 bases from J, with 14 bases between. This chain's CDR3 is CASSRAGVGTEAFF. The CDR3 DNA reads as TGTGCCAGCAGCAGAGCGGGGGTCGGCACTGAAGCTTTCTTT. Drawing the rest from reference TRBV7-2 and TRBJ1-1, the complete variable domain is GAGVSQSPSNKVTEKGKDVELRCDPISGHTALYWYRQSLGQGLEFLIYFQGNSAPDKSGLPSDRFSAERTGGSVSTLTIQRTQQEDSAVYLCASSRAGVGTEAFFGQGTRLTVV.

This clonotype appeared a single time. The chain uses TRBV25-1 and TRBJ1-6; D remains unclear. The CDR3 extends over 16 amino acids. Per the germline V gene, CDR1 is MGHDK and CDR2 is SYGVNS. With 5 bases removed from V and 10 bases from J, the gap between germline ends came to 21 bases. CDR3 loop: CASSPQRVLLRSPLHF. The CDR3, as DNA: TGTGCCAGCAGTCCCCAGAGGGTTTTATTACGATCACCCCTCCACTTT.

This clonotype has a single count. The chain couples TRBV29-1 to TRBJ2-1, with TRBD2 matching over 7 bases. V trimming: 6 bases; J trimming: 9 bases; junction bases outside the gene matches: 14. The CDR3 is made up of 14 amino acids. Germline-derived CDR1 and CDR2 are SQVTM and ANQGSEA. The CDR3 bases are TGCAGCGTCGAATACCTAGCGGTCTGGGGTGAGCAGTTCTTC. This codes for CSVEYLAVWGEQFF.